The 25 T cell receptor beta chains reported below all come from one sample, sequenced in a study of T-cell memory formation after mild COVID-19. Each CDR3 protein is one row after TCRdb ran MiXCR on the 5' RACE reads. The table records 560,000 or so distinct CDR3 sequences, 17% of them present only once. The sequenced material came from PBMCs or a T cell subset sorted from them (not recorded which). These receptors came from an adult woman who had mild COVID-19 (a few samples of this study predate the infection). Cell type and time point are not known.

Ten or more counts support this clonotype. The rearrangement joins TRBV7-2 to TRBJ2-1; D gene ambiguous. The CDR3 contains 11 residues. V was shortened by 2 bases and J by 6 bases, with 2 bases between the two germline ends. Looked up from germline, CDR1 is SGHTA and CDR2 is FQGNSA. This chain's CDR3 is CASSLLNEQFF. The CDR3 coding sequence is TGTGCCAGCAGCTTACTCAATGAGCAGTTCTTC.

This clonotype was seen a few times. The chain couples TRBV20-1 to TRBJ1-2; 9 nucleotides agree with TRBD1. Germline trimming cut 7 bases from V and 4 bases from J; bases unmatched to any gene: 7. CDR1 and CDR2 from the germline V gene are DFQATT and SNEGSKA (reference sequence). There are 13 residues in the CDR3. The chain's CDR3 is CSVEQGAGYGYTF. CDR3 DNA: TGCAGTGTTGAACAGGGGGCAGGCTATGGCTACACCTTC.

The DNA for the CDR3 is TGTGCCAGCAGCTTGATTGACTCTGGAAACACCATATATTTT. It specifies CASSLIDSGNTIYF. The V call is TRBV5-6, the J call TRBJ1-3; D gene uncertain. Germline V CDR1 and CDR2: SGHDT, YYEEEE. This CDR3 contains 14 residues. The ends were cut back, 1 base at V and 0 bases at J, with 5 bases in the middle. Full variable domain (outside the CDR3, taken from reference TRBV5-6 and TRBJ1-3): DAGVTQSPTHLIKTRGQQVTLRCSPKSGHDTVSWYQQALGQGPQFIFQYYEEEERQRGNFPDRFSGHQFPNYSSELNVNALLLGDSALYLCASSLIDSGNTIYFGEGSWLTVV.

The rearrangement links TRBV11-2 to TRBJ1-2; 8 positions agree with TRBD1. This CDR3 region has 15 residues. V dropped 5 bases and J dropped 4; count of bases not matched to a gene: 9. Germline CDR1 is SGHAT and CDR2 is FQNNGV. The CDR3 loop reads CASSPTTGVIYGYTF. DNA for the CDR3: TGTGCCAGCAGCCCTACGACAGGGGTGATCTATGGCTACACCTTC.

This clonotype was seen only a few times. The J gene is TRBJ1-2, the V gene TRBV6-5; TRBD1 might be the D (5 bases). Trimming left V 6 bases short and J 4 bases short, with 15 bases between. This CDR3 contains 14 residues. Germline V lookup: CDR1 MNHEY, CDR2 SVGAGI. CDR3: CASSPPEGTYGYTF. As DNA, the CDR3 is TGTGCCAGCAGCCCTCCGGAGGGGACCTATGGCTACACCTTC.

A few counts support this clonotype. The CDR3 nucleotides read TGTGCCACCAGTGGGGGTAGCGGGAGCTCCTACAATGAGCAGTTCTTC. Translation gives CATSGGSGSSYNEQFF. The J gene is TRBJ2-1, the V gene TRBV24-1, with 9 nucleotides matching TRBD2. Germline CDR1 and CDR2: KGHDR and SFDVKD. V lost 5 bases, J lost 0 bases, and 4 bases stayed unmatched. The CDR3 consists of 16 residues.

The chain combines TRBV20-1 with TRBJ2-7; D gene ambiguous. This CDR3 is built from 12 residues. V was cut by 1 base and J by 3 bases, with 7 bases left in between. Germline CDR1 reads DFQATT; CDR2 reads SNEGSKA (reference sequence). CDR3 DNA sequence: TGCAGTGCTAGAGGAGGCCGCTACGAGCAGTACTTC. Translated, it gives CSARGGRYEQYF.

The J gene is TRBJ2-1, the V gene TRBV12-5, with D tentatively TRBD1 or TRBD2 (5 bases each). V shed 8 bases and J shed 5 bases, with 13 bases lying between them. The CDR3 length is 13 residues. The germline V gene encodes CDR1 LGHNT and CDR2 FRNRAP. In DNA form, the CDR3 reads TGTGCTAGTCAGGGACGGGGAAACAATGAGCAGTTCTTC. This encodes CASQGRGNNEQFF. Full variable domain (missing parts from reference TRBV12-5 and TRBJ2-1): DARVTQTPRHKVTEMGQEVTMRCQPILGHNTVFWYRQTMMQGLELLAYFRNRAPLDDSGMPKDRFSAEMPDATLATLKIQPSEPRDSAVYFCASQGRGNNEQFFGPGTRLTVL.

The sample holds one count of this clonotype. The V and J genes are TRBV12-3 or TRBV12-4 and TRBJ1-2, with D perhaps TRBD1 (5 bases). The CDR3 extends over 15 amino acids. The V and J ends lost 3 bases and 0 bases respectively, with 11 bases between them. This CDR3 reads CASSFDRPTNYGYTF. In DNA form, the CDR3 reads TGTGCCAGCAGTTTCGACAGACCTACTAACTATGGCTACACCTTC.

The V call is TRBV11-2, the J call TRBJ1-3, with a weak D call TRBD1 (6 bases). V gave up 4 bases and J gave up 3 bases, with 10 bases separating them. Germline V gene lookup returns CDR1 SGHAT and CDR2 FQNNGV. The CDR3 totals 14 residues. The CDR3 spells CASSSHRDGNTIYF. The CDR3, as DNA: TGTGCCAGCAGCTCACACAGGGATGGAAACACCATATATTTT. Full variable domain (rest looked up from reference TRBV11-2 and TRBJ1-3): EAGVAQSPRYKIIEKRQSVAFWCNPISGHATLYWYQQILGQGPKLLIQFQNNGVVDDSQLPKDRFSAERLKGVDSTLKIQPAKLEDSAVYLCASSSHRDGNTIYFGEGSWLTVV.

The rearrangement joins TRBV7-9 to TRBJ2-1; 9 bases match TRBD1. The V gene end was trimmed by 5 bases and the J gene end by 7 bases; junction bases not matched to a gene: 9. The CDR3 consists of 15 residues. Per germline, CDR1 SEHNR and CDR2 FQNEAQ (reference sequence). DNA for the CDR3: TGTGCCAGCAGCGAACGGGACAGGGTGGCGAATGAGCAGTTCTTC. Translation gives CASSERDRVANEQFF.

This clonotype was recorded a few times. The chain carries TRBV12-3 or TRBV12-4 and TRBJ2-7; 10 bases agree with TRBD2. The CDR3 spans 14 residues. With 2 bases clipped from V and 5 bases from J, the junction kept 3 bases outside the gene matches. Here the CDR3 reads CASSLTSGNHEQYF. The DNA of the CDR3 is TGTGCCAGCAGTTTAACTAGCGGGAACCACGAGCAGTACTTC.

The V gene is TRBV5-4, the J gene TRBJ2-1, with a possible D match to TRBD2 (6 bases). Between the trimmed V and J ends, which lost 2 bases and 0 bases, there was a span of 12 bases. Germline V gene lookup returns CDR1 SGHNT and CDR2 YYREEE (reference sequence). The CDR3 is 16 residues long. This chain's CDR3 is CASSFGGGPSYNEQFF. CDR3 DNA: TGTGCCAGCAGCTTCGGGGGAGGACCCTCCTACAATGAGCAGTTCTTC.

In its sample, this clonotype was seen a few times. V and J are TRBV6-1 and TRBJ1-2; 12 bases fit TRBD1. Germline V CDR1 and CDR2: MNHNS, SASEGT. The CDR3 contains 15 residues. Trimming took 5 bases from V and 8 from J; bases not matched to a gene: 9. As DNA, the CDR3 is TGTGCCAGCAGTCAGCCGGGACAGGGGGCGCAGGGCTACACCTTC. Amino acids: CASSQPGQGAQGYTF.

CDR3 amino acids: CSARGQGALSNQPQHF. The CDR3 DNA is TGCAGTGCTCGCGGACAGGGGGCTTTAAGCAATCAGCCCCAGCATTTT. This chain links TRBV20-1 with TRBJ1-5; 11 nucleotides line up with TRBD1. CDR1 and CDR2 (germline): DFQATT, SNEGSKA (reference sequence). The CDR3 totals 16 residues. With 5 bases clipped from V and 1 base from J, the junction kept 7 bases outside the gene matches.

The CDR3 protein is CASSRTNRYEQYF. In nucleotides, the CDR3 is TGTGCCAGCAGCAGGACAAACCGCTACGAGCAGTACTTC. The gene calls are TRBV11-2 and TRBJ2-7, with D tentatively TRBD1 (5 bases). This CDR3 spans 13 amino acids. The germline V gene encodes CDR1 SGHAT and CDR2 FQNNGV. V shed 5 bases and J shed 3 bases, with 11 bases lying between them.

The chain uses TRBV24-1 and TRBJ2-5; 12 bases are shared with TRBD1. Trimming cost V 4 bases and J 2 bases; bases outside gene matches: 4. This CDR3 comprises 16 residues. CDR1 is KGHDR and CDR2 is SFDVKD in the germline V gene. Here the CDR3 reads CATSERDRGPQETQYF. CDR3 sequence (DNA): TGTGCCACCAGTGAAAGGGACAGGGGGCCACAAGAGACCCAGTACTTC.

There are a few counts of this clonotype. This chain connects TRBV3-1 to TRBJ2-3, with TRBD2 matching 8 bases. This CDR3 region has 14 residues. CDR1 is LGHDT, CDR2 YNNKEL, per germline (reference sequence). The V segment lost 4 bases and the J segment 2 bases; nucleotides outside the gene matches: 2. In DNA, the CDR3 is TGTGCCAGCAGCCGACTAGCGAACACAGATACGCAGTATTTT. Translating gives CASSRLANTDTQYF.

The chain couples TRBV24-1 to TRBJ2-5, with D unclear. This CDR3 contains 11 residues. The germline V gene has CDR1 KGHDR and CDR2 SFDVKD. Trimming shortened V by 7 bases and J by 0 bases, and 2 bases separated the two germline ends. This chain's CDR3 is CATRDQETQYF. For the CDR3, the DNA is TGTGCCACCAGAGACCAAGAGACCCAGTACTTC.

The table lists this clonotype with a few counts. The V gene is TRBV3-1, the J gene TRBJ2-4; D uncertain. V shed 0 bases and J shed 8 bases, with 20 bases lying between them. CDR3 length: 17 amino acids. The V gene's germline CDR1 is LGHDT and CDR2 YNNKEL (reference sequence). For the CDR3, the DNA is TGTGCCAGCAGCCAAGATCGTGAATGGGATTCAGTGGACATTCAGTACTTC. Translation: CASSQDREWDSVDIQYF.

The chain carries TRBV30 and TRBJ1-2; tentative D call: TRBD1 (5 bases). Deletions cut 2 bases from V and 2 bases from J, with 9 bases between. The CDR3 runs to 13 residues. Per germline, CDR1 GTSNPN and CDR2 SVGIG (reference sequence). The CDR3 sequence is CAWSRDENYGYTF. The CDR3 nucleotides read TGTGCCTGGAGTCGGGACGAAAACTATGGCTACACCTTC.

This clonotype was counted between two and nine times. The rearrangement joins TRBV5-1 to TRBJ2-5; TRBD1 matches at 11 bases. V lost 4 bases to trimming and J lost 0 bases; unmatched junction nucleotides: 5. CDR3 size: 16 residues. From germline, CDR1 is SGHRS and CDR2 YFSETQ. The CDR3 DNA is TGCGCCAGCAGCCCGGGACAGGGGGGGTACCAAGAGACCCAGTACTTC. Translation gives CASSPGQGGYQETQYF.

This clonotype was observed a handful of times. This chain connects TRBV5-1 to TRBJ2-3; D uncertain. Germline CDR1 SGHRS, CDR2 YFSETQ. CDR3 length: 15 residues. V lost 1 base and J lost 2, with 11 bases in between. Here the CDR3 reads CASSLYYSYTDTQYF. The CDR3, as DNA: TGCGCCAGCAGCTTGTATTACTCGTACACAGATACGCAGTATTTT.

This clonotype was found a few times. This chain uses TRBV20-1 with TRBJ1-3, with D maybe TRBD1 (6 bases). CDR1 is DFQATT, CDR2 SNEGSKA, per germline (reference sequence). Between the trimmed V and J ends, which lost 3 bases and 2 bases, there was a span of 11 bases. This CDR3 contains 14 residues. Here the CDR3 reads CSARGATTGNTIYF. CDR3 in DNA: TGCAGTGCTAGGGGGGCCACGACTGGAAACACCATATATTTT.

This clonotype was detected ten times or more. This chain connects TRBV7-9 to TRBJ2-3; 10 bases match TRBD2. Trimming cost V 5 bases and J 1 base; bases outside gene matches: 6. The CDR3 length is 16 residues. CDR1 SEHNR and CDR2 FQNEAQ come from the germline V gene (reference sequence). DNA of the CDR3: TGTGCCAGCAGCGCGCGGACTAGCGGAGGCACAGATACGCAGTATTTT. This codes for CASSARTSGGTDTQYF.